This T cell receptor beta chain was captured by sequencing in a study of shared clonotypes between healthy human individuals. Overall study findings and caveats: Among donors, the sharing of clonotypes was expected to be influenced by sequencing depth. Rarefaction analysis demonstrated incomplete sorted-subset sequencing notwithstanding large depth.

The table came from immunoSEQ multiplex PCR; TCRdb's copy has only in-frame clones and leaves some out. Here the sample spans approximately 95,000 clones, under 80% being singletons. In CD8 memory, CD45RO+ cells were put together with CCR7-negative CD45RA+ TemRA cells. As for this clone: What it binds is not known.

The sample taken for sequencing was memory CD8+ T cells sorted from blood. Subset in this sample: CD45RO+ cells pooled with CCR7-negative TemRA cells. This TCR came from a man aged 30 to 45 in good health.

CDR3 sequence: CASRRSEAFF. The CDR3 region has the DNA TGTGCCAGCAGACGGAGTGAAGCTTTCTTT. The V gene is TRBV7-9, the J gene TRBJ1-1, with D unresolved. Germline V gene lookup returns CDR1 SEHNR and CDR2 FQNEAQ (reference sequence). With 6 bases removed from V and 7 bases from J, the gap between germline ends came to 6 bases. The CDR3 sequence is 10 residues long.